This T cell receptor (beta chain) comes out of a study of regulatory T cells in long-lasting Graves disease. Whole-study results and caveats: Newly diagnosed disease favored TRBV20-1 and TRBJ2-1 over persistent disease.

CDR3 regions were amplified by Arm-PCR using iRepertoire HTBI primers to build TCR beta libraries. TCRdb redid the calling of the multiplex PCR reads with MiXCR, one entry per CDR3 protein. Among 600,000 to 650,000 distinct CDR3 sequences listed, about 16% were seen once. The table lists this clonotype with many counts. Its matching antigen is unknown. The V gene lost 2 bases and the J gene lost 4 bases, with 6 bases spanning the gap. Germline CDR1 is LGHDT and CDR2 is YNNKEL (reference sequence). The CDR3 extends over 13 amino acids. Time point denoted: newly diagnosed GD, antithyroid drugs for less than 3 months. Generation of the TCR library employed RNA extracted from PBMCs. Another study also made use of these data, one on T cells in Graves' hyperthyroidism and ophthalmopathy.

The rearrangement joins TRBV3-1 to TRBJ1-3; D gene uncertain. The TCR sequence derives from a woman aged 30 to 39 with Graves disease. The starting material was peripheral blood mononuclear cells (PBMCs), obtained at new diagnosis, from a patient treated with antithyroid drugs. The CDR3 nucleotides read TGTGCCAGCAGCCAACGGGCCGGAAACACCATATATTTT. It is translated as CASSQRAGNTIYF.